Given below is one TCR beta chain in context. The antigen is undetermined. This sample is part of a study of T cell responses to AZD1222 COVID-19 vaccine. Study-wide points: Donors were mostly white British, more females; clonal diversity possibly underestimated. Unmutated variant regions are reportedly the target of nearly half of TCRs that are spike-specific.

CDR3 length: 14 residues. Trimming took 8 bases from V and 4 from J; bases not matched to a gene: 10. From germline, CDR1 is SNHLY and CDR2 FYNNEI. Sequencing used immunoSEQ multiplex PCR; TCRdb keeps in-frame clones, though not all of them. The sample includes roughly 79,000 clones, about 78% of them seen just once. V is TRBV2 and J is TRBJ1-2; 7 bases match TRBD1. This clonotype originated in an adult in good health. The sequencing used peripheral blood, collected on day 0 of AZD1222 vaccination. CDR3 sequence reads: CASDLIGTVYGYTF. CDR3 DNA: TGTGCCAGCGACTTAATCGGGACAGTCTATGGCTACACCTTC.